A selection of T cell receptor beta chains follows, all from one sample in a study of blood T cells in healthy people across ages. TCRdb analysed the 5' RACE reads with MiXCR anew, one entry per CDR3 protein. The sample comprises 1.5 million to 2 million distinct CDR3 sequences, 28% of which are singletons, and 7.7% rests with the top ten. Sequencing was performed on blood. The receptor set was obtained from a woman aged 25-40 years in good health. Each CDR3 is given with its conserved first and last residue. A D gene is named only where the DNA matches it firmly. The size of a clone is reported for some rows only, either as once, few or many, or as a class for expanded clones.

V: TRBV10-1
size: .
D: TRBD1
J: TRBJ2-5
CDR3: CASRDRGLGWQETQYF
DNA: TGCGCCAGCAGAGACAGGGGGCTGGGGTGGCAAGAGACCCAGTACTTC

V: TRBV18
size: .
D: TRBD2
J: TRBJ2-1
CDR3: CASSSGNPAGGQNEQFF
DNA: TGTGCCAGCTCATCAGGAAATCCCGCGGGAGGCCAAAATGAGCAGTTCTTC

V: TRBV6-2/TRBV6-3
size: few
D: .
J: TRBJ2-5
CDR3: CASRPMGSQETRYF
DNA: TGTGCCAGCCGTCCGATGGGGAGCCAGGAGACCCGGTACTTC

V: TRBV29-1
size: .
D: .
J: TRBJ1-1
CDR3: CSVRSGPYMNTEAFF
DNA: TGCAGCGTCCGGAGTGGACCGTATATGAACACTGAAGCTTTCTTT

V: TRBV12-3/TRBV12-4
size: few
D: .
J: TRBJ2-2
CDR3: CASSKTMAGELFF
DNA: TGTGCCAGCAGTAAGACCATGGCCGGGGAGCTGTTTTTT

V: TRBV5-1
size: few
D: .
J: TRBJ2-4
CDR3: CASSWGAPRDIQYF
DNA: TGCGCCAGCAGCTGGGGGGCACCCCGAGACATTCAGTACTTC

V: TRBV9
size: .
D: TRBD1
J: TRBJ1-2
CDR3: CASSVSLGQDNYGYTF
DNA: TGTGCCAGCAGCGTGAGTCTGGGACAGGACAACTATGGCTACACCTTC

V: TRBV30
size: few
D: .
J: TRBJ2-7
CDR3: CAWSRWQLYEQYF
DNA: TGTGCCTGGAGCCGTTGGCAGCTCTACGAGCAGTACTTC

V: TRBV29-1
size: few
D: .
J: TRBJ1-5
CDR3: CSVATDSPDQPQHF
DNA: TGCAGCGTTGCGACCGACTCTCCCGATCAGCCCCAGCATTTT

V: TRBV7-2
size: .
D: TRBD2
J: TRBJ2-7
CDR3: CASTTAGALPYEQYF
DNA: TGTGCCAGCACCACAGCGGGGGCCCTCCCCTACGAGCAGTACTTC

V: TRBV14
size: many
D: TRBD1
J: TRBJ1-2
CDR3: CASSQAGGPYGYTF
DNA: TGTGCCAGCAGCCAAGCAGGGGGCCCCTATGGCTACACCTTC

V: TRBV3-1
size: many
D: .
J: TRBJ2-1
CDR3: CASSQESGAGYNEQFF
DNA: TGTGCCAGCAGCCAAGAATCCGGAGCAGGTTACAATGAGCAGTTCTTC

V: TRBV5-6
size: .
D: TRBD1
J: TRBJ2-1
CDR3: CASSPGTVDYNEQFF
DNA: TGTGCCAGCAGCCCCGGGACAGTTGACTACAATGAGCAGTTCTTC

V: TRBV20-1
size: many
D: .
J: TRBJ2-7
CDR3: CSASSSHFAGRTSYEQYF
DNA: TGCAGTGCTAGTTCTTCACACTTCGCGGGAAGGACCTCCTACGAGCAGTACTTC

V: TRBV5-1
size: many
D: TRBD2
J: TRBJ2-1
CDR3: CASSHTSGENEQFF
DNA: TGCGCCAGCAGCCATACTAGCGGGGAAAATGAGCAGTTCTTC

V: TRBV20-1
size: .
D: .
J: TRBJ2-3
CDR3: CSARDWQALDTQYF
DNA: TGCAGTGCTAGAGATTGGCAAGCCCTCGATACGCAGTATTTT

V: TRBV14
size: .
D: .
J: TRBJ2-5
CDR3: CASSHATGRGQETQYF
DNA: TGTGCCAGCAGCCACGCGACAGGGAGGGGACAAGAGACCCAGTACTTC